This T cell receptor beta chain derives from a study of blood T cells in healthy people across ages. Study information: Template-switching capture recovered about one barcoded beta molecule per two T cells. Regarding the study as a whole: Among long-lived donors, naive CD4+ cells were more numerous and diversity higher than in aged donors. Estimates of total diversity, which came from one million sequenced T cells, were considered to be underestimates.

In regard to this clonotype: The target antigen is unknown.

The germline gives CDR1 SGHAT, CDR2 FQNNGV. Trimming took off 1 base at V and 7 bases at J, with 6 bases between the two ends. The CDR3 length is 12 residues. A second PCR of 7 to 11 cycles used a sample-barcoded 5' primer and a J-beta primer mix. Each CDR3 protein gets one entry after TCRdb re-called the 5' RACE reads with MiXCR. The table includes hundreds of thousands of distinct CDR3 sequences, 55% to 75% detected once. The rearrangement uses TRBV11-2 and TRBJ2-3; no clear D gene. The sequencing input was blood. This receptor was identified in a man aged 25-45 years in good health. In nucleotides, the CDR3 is TGTGCCAGCAGCTTAGTAGGGAATACGCAGTATTTT. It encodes CASSLVGNTQYF.